This T cell receptor (beta chain) was retrieved from a study of neurological immune-mediated disorders. Whole-study results and caveats: Across subjects, no CDR3 amino acid sequence appeared in expanded clones of more than one subject, a finding that suggested private repertoires in all groups.

Over 180 million TCR-beta sequences from 15-18 subjects came from every sequencing run. TCRdb re-called the 5' RACE reads with MiXCR, one entry per CDR3 protein. The data contain 93,000 or so distinct CDR3 sequences, about a tenth of them singletons. The CDR3 is 13 amino acids. V shed 6 bases and J shed 2 bases, with 10 bases lying between them. Germline V gives CDR1 SGDLS, CDR2 YYNGEE. The table lists this clonotype with a few counts. Its antigen is currently unknown. The time point denotes: longitudinal time-point 3. J is TRBJ2-3 and V is TRBV9; no clear D gene. The sequencing sample was made of PBMCs. This clonotype originated in a female donor with HTLV-1-associated myelopathy (HAM/TSP). CDR3 sequence (DNA): TGTGCCAGCAAGGAGACGAACACAGATACGCAGTATTTT. It is translated as CASKETNTDTQYF.